This passage covers 31 T cell receptor beta chains from one sample sequenced in a study of blood T cell repertoires in COVID-19. Clones were sequenced by immunoSEQ multiplex PCR, and TCRdb holds only the in-frame ones, with some missing. The sample lists under 150,000 clones, 75% to 90% occurring once. Sequencing used peripheral blood. The receptors were gathered from a woman aged 35 to 49 with acute or convalescent COVID-19.

This clone was seen once. The rearrangement links TRBV11-2 to TRBJ2-1, with 10 nucleotides matching TRBD2. This CDR3 spans 16 amino acids. From germline, CDR1 is SGHAT and CDR2 FQNNGV. Trimming at V came to 3 bases and at J to 8 bases, leaving 10 bases not matched to a gene. CDR3: CASSLRESGGAYEQFF. The CDR3 region has the DNA TGTGCCAGCAGCTTGAGAGAAAGCGGGGGGGCTTATGAGCAGTTCTTC.

The chain employs TRBV30 and TRBJ2-2; 7 nucleotides line up with TRBD2. Losses at the gene ends were 3 bases for V and 1 base for J; bases not matched to a gene: 5. The CDR3 spans 15 residues. CDR1 is GTSNPN and CDR2 is SVGIG in the germline V gene (reference sequence). The CDR3 DNA follows: TGTGCCTGGAGATGGGGGAGGGGGAACACCGGGGAGCTGTTTTTT. The encoded protein is CAWRWGRGNTGELFF.

This chain uses TRBV7-2 with TRBJ1-2; the match to TRBD1 covers 10 bases. Germline V gene data show CDR1 as SGHTA and CDR2 as FQGNSA. With V trimmed by 0 bases and J by 7 bases, 2 bases remained unmatched. The CDR3 runs to 14 residues. The CDR3 DNA follows: TGTGCCAGCAGCTTAGCCGGGACAGGGGTTGGCTACACCTTC. This codes for CASSLAGTGVGYTF.

A note on this clone: The same CDR3 can be traced to other DNA sequences in this sample. In DNA, the CDR3 is TGTGCCAGCTCTCCCGACAGGAACTATGGCTACACCTTC. Translation: CASSPDRNYGYTF. The chain carries TRBV18 and TRBJ1-2; the D gene is possibly TRBD1 (6 bases). V was pared by 6 bases and J by 2 bases, with 10 bases between. The germline V gene has CDR1 KGHSH and CDR2 LQKENI. The CDR3 covers 13 residues.

The chain joins TRBV19 to TRBJ2-2; 11 bases are a match to TRBD1. Germline assignment: CDR1 LNHDA and CDR2 SQIVND (reference sequence). The CDR3 totals 14 residues. The junction had 5 bases not matched to a gene; V was cut back by 8 bases and J by 6 bases. The CDR3 sequence: CASERDRGAGELFF. The CDR3 bases are TGTGCCAGTGAGAGGGACAGGGGGGCCGGGGAGCTGTTTTTT.

The genes are TRBV27 and TRBJ2-7; D is perhaps TRBD1 (5 bases). This CDR3 spans 14 amino acids. V shed 8 bases and J shed 1 base, with 15 bases lying between them. CDR1 is MNHEY and CDR2 is SMNVEV in the germline V gene (reference sequence). The CDR3 spells CASLSLGASYEQYF. In DNA form, the CDR3 reads TGTGCCAGCTTATCCTTAGGGGCTTCCTACGAGCAGTACTTC.

The chain employs TRBV5-1 and TRBJ1-1, with TRBD1 as a possible D gene (5 bases). CDR1 and CDR2 (germline): SGHRS, YFSETQ. Trimming took 3 bases from V and 1 from J, leaving 16 bases between them. CDR3 size: 16 residues. CDR3 sequence (DNA): TGCGCCAGCAGCTATTATCCCGGGACTCCGAACACTGAAGCTTTCTTT. Translation: CASSYYPGTPNTEAFF.

The chain links TRBV4-1 to TRBJ1-4; D not certain. The CDR3 has 14 residues. Germline lookup yields CDR1 MGHRA and CDR2 YSYEKL. V gave up 3 bases and J gave up 1 base, with 6 bases separating them. CDR3 residues: CASSQRVTNEKLFF. The DNA for the CDR3 is TGCGCCAGCAGCCAGCGGGTAACTAATGAAAAACTGTTTTTT.

The rearrangement links TRBV30 to TRBJ1-5; 11 bases align to TRBD1. Germline-derived CDR1 and CDR2 are GTSNPN and SVGIG (reference sequence). This CDR3 is 15 amino acids long. The J segment lost 6 bases and the V segment lost 2 bases, leaving 6 bases of the junction unmatched. In DNA form, the CDR3 reads TGTGCCTGGAGTCCCGGGACAGGGGGGATTCAGCCCCAGCATTTT. This translates into CAWSPGTGGIQPQHF.

This clone was seen more than once but under ten times. The chain carries TRBV4-2 and TRBJ2-1; 9 nucleotides match TRBD2. Trimming cost V 6 bases and J 1 base; bases outside gene matches: 7. The CDR3 has 16 residues. CDR1 and CDR2 (germline): LGHNA, YNFKEQ. CDR3 loop: CASREERGASYNEQFF. Written as DNA, the CDR3 is TGTGCCAGCAGAGAAGAGCGGGGGGCATCCTACAATGAGCAGTTCTTC.

This chain connects TRBV7-6 to TRBJ2-7; D possibly corresponds to TRBD1 (6 bases). The CDR3 spans 14 residues. The V and J ends lost 3 bases and 1 base respectively, with 10 bases between them. CDR1 and CDR2 from the germline V gene are SGHVS and FNYEAQ. CDR3 residues: CASSFGGQSYEQYF. The CDR3 region has the DNA TGTGCCAGCAGCTTCGGTGGACAGTCCTACGAGCAGTACTTC.

The chain carries TRBV25-1 and TRBJ1-2; weak D call: TRBD1 (5 bases). The length of the CDR3 is 15 residues. Trimming removed 3 bases at V and 7 bases at J, with 18 bases between. Per the germline V gene, CDR1 is MGHDK and CDR2 is SYGVNS. The DNA for the CDR3 is TGTGCCAGCAGTGACCCTTGGGGGGTACAGCGTGGCTACACCTTC. This gives the protein CASSDPWGVQRGYTF.

The chain joins TRBV7-9 to TRBJ2-2; D uncertain. CDR1 is SEHNR, CDR2 FQNEAQ, per germline (reference sequence). V was clipped by 5 bases and J by 5 bases, with 3 bases between them. This CDR3 comprises 11 residues. CDR3 bases: TGTGCCAGCAGCACAACCGGGGAGCTGTTTTTT. It specifies CASSTTGELFF.

V usage is TRBV4-1 and J usage is TRBJ1-5; 10 nucleotides match TRBD1. The V and J ends lost 4 bases and 6 bases, in that order; junction bases with no gene match: 9. The CDR3 totals 16 residues. The germline gives CDR1 MGHRA, CDR2 YSYEKL. CDR3 bases: TGCGCCAGCAGCCGCTCCACGGACAGGGGGGTTCAGCCCCAGCATTTT. Residues: CASSRSTDRGVQPQHF.

The gene calls are TRBV10-3 and TRBJ2-7, with a weak D call TRBD2 (5 bases). The V and J ends lost 0 bases and 3 bases respectively, with 6 bases between them. CDR1 is ENHRY and CDR2 is SYGVKD in the germline V gene. This CDR3 contains 13 residues. DNA for the CDR3: TGTGCCATCAGTGAGTCCGGGGTCTACGAGCAGTACTTC. This translates into CAISESGVYEQYF.

The V and J genes are TRBV19 and TRBJ2-7; 9 bases map to TRBD1. The CDR3 has 14 residues. V lost 5 bases and J lost 2; bases outside the gene matches: 4. CDR1 is LNHDA and CDR2 is SQIVND in the germline V gene (reference sequence). The CDR3 region has the DNA TGTGCCAGTAGTGCGACAGGGGGTACCTACGAGCAGTACTTC. This translates into CASSATGGTYEQYF.

CDR3: CASSASTGTNEKLFF. The CDR3 DNA reads TGTGCCAGCAGCGCATCGACAGGGACTAATGAAAAACTGTTTTTT. The chain links TRBV9 to TRBJ1-4; 7 bases fit TRBD1. Germline trimming cut 3 bases from V and 2 bases from J; bases unmatched to any gene: 4. The germline gives CDR1 SGDLS, CDR2 YYNGEE. This CDR3 has 15 amino acids. The entire variable domain, with the rest obtained from reference TRBV9 and TRBJ1-4, is as follows: DSGVTQTPKHLITATGQRVTLRCSPRSGDLSVYWYQQSLDQGLQFLIQYYNGEERAKGNILERFSAQQFPDLHSELNLSSLELGDSALYFCASSASTGTNEKLFFGSGTQLSVL.

The gene calls are TRBV5-1 and TRBJ2-1; weak D call: TRBD2 (5 bases). The CDR3 is made up of 14 amino acids. From germline, CDR1 is SGHRS and CDR2 YFSETQ. V was shortened by 5 bases and J by 7 bases, with 16 bases between the two germline ends. The DNA of the CDR3 is TGCGCCAGCAGGACCCGGGAACTAGGGAATGAGCAGTTCTTC. Residues: CASRTRELGNEQFF.

In this sample, this clone turned up a few times. The chain has TRBV28 and TRBJ2-2, with 8 bases lining up with TRBD1. This CDR3 is built from 16 residues. CDR1 is MDHEN and CDR2 is SYDVKM in the germline V gene. The V and J ends lost 6 bases and 1 base, in that order; junction bases with no gene match: 7. Here the CDR3 DNA reads TGTGCCAGCAGGCGAACCGGGACAGGGAACACCGGGGAGCTGTTTTTT. Translated: CASRRTGTGNTGELFF.

The sample holds one count of this clone. The chain is built from TRBV6-5 and TRBJ2-5; 7 nucleotides align to TRBD2. Germline-derived CDR1 and CDR2 are MNHEY and SVGAGI. The CDR3 runs to 15 residues. Germline trimming cut 4 bases from V and 5 bases from J; bases unmatched to any gene: 10. The CDR3 sequence: CASSSPSSGTETQYF. The CDR3, as DNA: TGTGCCAGCAGTTCTCCCTCTAGCGGTACGGAGACCCAGTACTTC.

In its sample, this clone was seen once. J is TRBJ1-3 and V is TRBV27; D perhaps matches TRBD1 (5 bases). V lost 5 bases and J 0 bases, leaving 11 bases between the germline ends. CDR1 is MNHEY, CDR2 SMNVEV, per germline (reference sequence). This CDR3 spans 15 amino acids. Here the CDR3 reads CASSPGHLSGNTIYF. In DNA, the CDR3 is TGTGCCAGCAGTCCTGGACACCTCTCTGGAAACACCATATATTTT.

J is TRBJ1-5 and V is TRBV30; 7 positions agree with TRBD1. With V trimmed by 3 bases and J by 2 bases, 4 bases remained unmatched. CDR1 and CDR2 (germline): GTSNPN, SVGIG (reference sequence). The CDR3 sequence is 14 residues long. The CDR3 nucleotides are TGTGCCTGGAGCACTGGACAGGGCAATCAGCCCCAGCATTTT. Translated: CAWSTGQGNQPQHF.

J is TRBJ1-2 and V is TRBV6-5; 8 bases are a match to TRBD1. Per the germline V gene, CDR1 is MNHEY and CDR2 is SVGAGI. This CDR3 region has 15 residues. Trimming removed 7 bases from V and 4 bases from J; junction bases left unmatched: 11. The CDR3 protein is CASTVGRGQGYGYTF. The CDR3 region has the DNA TGTGCCAGCACCGTAGGTCGAGGACAGGGCTATGGCTACACCTTC.

The table lists this clone with many counts. The chain links TRBV7-9 to TRBJ2-7; 7 bases fit TRBD1. The CDR3 is 12 residues long. Germline CDR1 SEHNR, CDR2 FQNEAQ (reference sequence). J lost 7 bases, V lost 5 bases, and 5 bases had no gene match. The CDR3 DNA reads as TGTGCCAGCAGCACCCCAGGGGGTGAGCAGTACTTC. It encodes CASSTPGGEQYF. Looking up the rest from reference TRBV7-9 and TRBJ2-7 gives the full variable domain: DTGVSQNPRHKITKRGQNVTFRCDPISEHNRLYWYRQTLGQGPEFLTYFQNEAQLEKSRLLSDRFSAERPKGSFSTLEIQRTEQGDSAMYLCASSTPGGEQYFGPGTRLTVT.

V gene TRBV2 combines with J gene TRBJ2-3; 9 bases are shared with TRBD2. The CDR3 spans 16 residues. After removal of 6 bases from V and 4 bases from J, the junction contained 11 bases not matched to a gene. Germline V CDR1 and CDR2: SNHLY, FYNNEI. This CDR3 reads CASRGLSGGLADTQYF. The CDR3 nucleotides are TGTGCCAGCAGGGGGTTAAGCGGGGGGCTGGCAGATACGCAGTATTTT.

This clone was counted once. The chain uses TRBV27 and TRBJ1-6; possibly TRBD1 for D (5 bases). In germline, CDR1 is MNHEY, CDR2 SMNVEV (reference sequence). The length of the CDR3 is 15 residues. The V and J ends lost 0 bases and 17 bases respectively, with 20 bases between them. The CDR3 nucleotides are TGTGCCAGCAGTTTATCGAACCACTTGACAGCCACCATCCACTTT. It encodes CASSLSNHLTATIHF.

The rearrangement links TRBV6-2 or TRBV6-3 to TRBJ1-3; D gene unclear. Germline CDR1 is MNHEY and CDR2 is SVGEGT. V lost 6 bases and J 4 bases, leaving 16 bases between the germline ends. There are 15 residues in the CDR3. The CDR3 reads CASSPGVGFGNTIYF. The CDR3 DNA reads TGTGCCAGCAGCCCGGGAGTAGGGTTCGGAAACACCATATATTTT.

V and J are TRBV5-1 and TRBJ2-6, with TRBD2 identical over 8 bases. Germline V gives CDR1 SGHRS, CDR2 YFSETQ. V gave up 6 bases and J gave up 4 bases; unmatched junction bases: 6. The CDR3 is 15 residues long. This CDR3 reads CASTRGGTGANVLTF. For the CDR3, the DNA is TGCGCCAGCACTCGCGGGGGGACGGGGGCCAACGTCCTGACTTTC.

This clone appeared once. This chain links TRBV19 with TRBJ1-4, with D tentatively TRBD1 (6 bases). V was shortened by 6 bases and J by 5 bases, with 16 bases between the two germline ends. Germline values: CDR1 LNHDA, CDR2 SQIVND (reference sequence). CDR3 length: 15 residues. CDR3 bases: TGTGCCAGTAGCTCTTACCGGGACAAGAATGAAAAACTGTTTTTT. Amino acids: CASSSYRDKNEKLFF.

The CDR3 nucleotides are TGTGCCAGCAGTGTAAATCGGAACACTGAAGCTTTCTTT. Protein: CASSVNRNTEAFF. The chain has TRBV2 and TRBJ1-1; no definite D call. The V gene's germline CDR1 is SNHLY and CDR2 FYNNEI. The CDR3 spans 13 residues. V lost 4 bases and J 1 base, leaving 7 bases between the germline ends.

The V call is TRBV13, the J call TRBJ2-7; a weak D match, TRBD2 (5 bases). With 5 bases removed from V and 2 bases from J, the gap between germline ends came to 13 bases. Germline CDR1 PRHDT, CDR2 FYEKMQ (reference sequence). This CDR3 is 14 amino acids long. The CDR3 is CASSLGRAAYEQYF. CDR3 bases: TGTGCCAGCAGCCTTGGGCGGGCCGCCTACGAGCAGTACTTC. The whole variable domain, remainder taken from reference TRBV13 and TRBJ2-7, is AAGVIQSPRHLIKEKRETATLKCYPIPRHDTVYWYQQGPGQDPQFLISFYEKMQSDKGSIPDRFSAQQFSDYHSELNMSSLELGDSALYFCASSLGRAAYEQYFGPGTRLTVT.